These 5 T cell receptor beta chains share one sample of origin, sequenced in a study of regulatory T cells in long-lasting Graves disease. This sample's time point: newly diagnosed GD, antithyroid drugs for less than 3 months. The TCR library was prepared using RNA isolated from PBMCs. Both iRepertoire HTBI primers and Arm-PCR of CDR3 regions were used to build the TCR beta libraries. TCRdb reanalysed the multiplex PCR reads using MiXCR and keeps one entry per CDR3 protein. The sample lists roughly 500,000 distinct CDR3 sequences, 11% to 15% seen once, with roughly 15% in the top ten. These sequences were also reported in another study, on T cells in Graves' hyperthyroidism and ophthalmopathy.

The starting material was peripheral blood mononuclear cells (PBMCs), obtained at new diagnosis, from a patient treated with antithyroid drugs. These receptor sequences come from a woman aged 45-60 years with Graves disease.

This clonotype was counted at least ten times. DNA of the CDR3: TGTGCCAGCAGCCTCGATGGGGGCGCTTGGGAGCAGTTCTTC. It codes for CASSLDGGAWEQFF. The rearrangement uses TRBV11-2 and TRBJ2-1; TRBD1 is a possible D gene (6 bases). Trimming removed 5 bases at V and 10 bases at J, with 18 bases between. This CDR3 comprises 14 residues. Germline V lookup: CDR1 SGHAT, CDR2 FQNNGV.

This clonotype has just a few counts. A junction end diverges from the germline sequence, so it may reflect a read error. V gene TRBV11-2 combines with J gene TRBJ2-2; D perhaps matches TRBD2 (5 bases). This CDR3 region has 15 residues. CDR1 and CDR2 (germline): SGHAT, FQNNGV. CDR3 DNA: TGTGCCAGCAGCTTAGTTTTTCGGAACACCGGGAAGCTGTTTTTT. This sequence encodes CASSLVFRNTGKLFF.

Concerning this clonotype itself: A much larger clone lies one base from this, so it may be a read error. This chain connects TRBV7-9 to TRBJ2-7; the match to TRBD2 covers 7 bases. This CDR3 contains 18 residues. The V gene end was trimmed by 4 bases and the J gene end by 0 bases; junction bases not matched to a gene: 15. Germline loops: CDR1 SEHNR, CDR2 FQNEAQ (reference sequence). CDR3 sequence: CASSSPGTNGITSYEQYF. CDR3 in DNA: TGTGCCAGCAGCTCACCCGGGACTAACGGGATTACCTCCTACGAGCAGTACTTC. The variable domain in full, with the rest retrieved from reference TRBV7-9 and TRBJ2-7, is DTGVSQNPRHKITKRGQNVTFRCDPISEHNRLYWYRQTLGQGPEFLTYFQNEAQLEKSRLLSDRFSAERPKGSFSTLEIQRTEQGDSAMYLCASSSPGTNGITSYEQYFGPGTRLTVT.

This clonotype was observed many times. V and J are TRBV12-3 or TRBV12-4 and TRBJ2-3; D ambiguous. The V gene lost 3 bases and the J gene lost 4 bases, with 5 bases spanning the gap. The CDR3 has 12 residues. The CDR3 spells CASSFTADTQYF. CDR3 nucleotides: TGTGCCAGCAGTTTCACCGCAGATACGCAGTATTTT.

The chain is built from TRBV3-1 and TRBJ1-4; the match to TRBD1 covers 9 bases. After removal of 2 bases from V and 7 bases from J, the junction contained 5 bases not matched to a gene. Germline V CDR1 and CDR2: LGHDT, YNNKEL (reference sequence). There are 15 residues in the CDR3. The CDR3 DNA reads as TGTGCCAGCAGCCAACAGACAGGGGGGAGTGAAAAACTGTTTTTT. Translating gives CASSQQTGGSEKLFF. The full variable domain, completed using reference TRBV3-1 and TRBJ1-4, is DTAVSQTPKYLVTQMGNDKSIKCEQNLGHDTMYWYKQDSKKFLKIMFSYNNKELIINETVPNRFSPKSPDKAHLNLHINSLELGDSAVYFCASSQQTGGSEKLFFGSGTQLSVL.